The 14 T cell receptor beta chains presented below share a single source sample, sequenced in a study of blood T cell repertoires in COVID-19. Profiled with immunoSEQ multiplex PCR; TCRdb holds only in-frame clones, not every one. The sample records under 120,000 clones, around 91% being singletons. The sequencing sample was made of peripheral blood. The source of these receptors is a woman older than 75 with acute or convalescent COVID-19.

The gene calls are TRBV2 and TRBJ2-3; D perhaps matches TRBD1 (6 bases). Per the germline V gene, CDR1 is SNHLY and CDR2 is FYNNEI. The CDR3 consists of 13 residues. V was clipped by 7 bases and J by 5 bases, with 13 bases between them. DNA for the CDR3: TGTGCCAGCACGAGGGGCAGGGGAGATACGCAGTATTTT. Its protein is CASTRGRGDTQYF.

This rearrangement joins TRBV27 to TRBJ2-1; 14 bases line up with TRBD2. Germline loops: CDR1 MNHEY, CDR2 SMNVEV (reference sequence). There are 16 residues in the CDR3. The junction had 8 bases not matched to a gene; V was cut back by 6 bases and J by 7 bases. The CDR3 spells CASSAGRLAGGNEQFF. The CDR3 DNA sequence: TGTGCCAGCAGCGCGGGCCGACTAGCGGGGGGGAATGAGCAGTTCTTC.

The chain carries TRBV30 and TRBJ2-7; 8 bases are a match to TRBD1. The CDR3 is made up of 16 amino acids. V lost 2 bases to trimming and J lost 4 bases; unmatched junction nucleotides: 13. Looked up from germline, CDR1 is GTSNPN and CDR2 is SVGIG (reference sequence). The CDR3 region has the DNA TGTGCCTGGAGTAAAATTCACCTCACAGGGGGTTACGAGCAGTACTTC. Its protein is CAWSKIHLTGGYEQYF.

This clone was counted once. This sequence joins TRBV5-4 and TRBJ1-6, with 8 positions matching TRBD1. V was clipped by 3 bases and J by 7 bases; unmatched bases: 9. This CDR3 is 16 amino acids long. Looked up from germline, CDR1 is SGHNT and CDR2 is YYREEE (reference sequence). CDR3 DNA: TGTGCCAGCAGCTCGGGGGCAGGGGGCTCGAATTCACCCCTCCACTTT. This codes for CASSSGAGGSNSPLHF.

The gene calls are TRBV7-9 and TRBJ1-6; D is undetermined. Trimming removed 1 base from V and 9 bases from J, with 10 bases in between. Germline CDR1 reads SEHNR; CDR2 reads FQNEAQ (reference sequence). The length of the CDR3 is 14 residues. CDR3 loop: CASSLVSGVSPLHF. As DNA, the CDR3 is TGTGCCAGCAGCTTAGTCTCGGGTGTTTCACCCCTCCACTTT.

The V call is TRBV19, the J call TRBJ2-3, with 12 bases aligning to TRBD2. Germline CDR1 and CDR2: LNHDA and SQIVND (reference sequence). V lost 3 bases, J lost 9 bases, and 13 bases stayed unmatched. The CDR3 consists of 17 residues. The DNA of the CDR3 is TGTGCCAGTAGTATCGGACTAGCGGGACCTGCAAGGGGAACGCAGTATTTT. Translation: CASSIGLAGPARGTQYF.

This chain joins TRBV27 and TRBJ2-7; 12 bases line up with TRBD1. The CDR3 contains 15 residues. After removal of 8 bases from V and 3 bases from J, the junction contained 8 bases not matched to a gene. The germline V gene encodes CDR1 MNHEY and CDR2 SMNVEV (reference sequence). The CDR3 nucleotides are TGTGCCAGCGCAGGGGACAGGGGGCCCCTCTACGAGCAGTACTTC. As protein: CASAGDRGPLYEQYF.

The V gene is TRBV2, the J gene TRBJ2-7; TRBD2 matches at 8 bases. V gave up 10 bases and J gave up 4 bases; unmatched junction bases: 12. Germline loops: CDR1 SNHLY, CDR2 FYNNEI. The CDR3 spans 14 residues. The DNA of the CDR3 is TGTGCCATCAACCCGGGGGGGCGCCTGTACGAGCAGTACTTC. It specifies CAINPGGRLYEQYF. The full variable domain, in which reference TRBV2 and TRBJ2-7 provide the parts outside the CDR3, is EPEVTQTPSHQVTQMGQEVILRCVPISNHLYFYWYRQILGQKVEFLVSFYNNEISEKSEIFDDQFSVERPDGSNFTLKIRSTKLEDSAMYFCAINPGGRLYEQYFGPGTRLTVT.

The chain uses TRBV18 and TRBJ1-1, with a weak D call TRBD1 (5 bases). The CDR3 consists of 15 residues. Germline CDR1 reads KGHSH; CDR2 reads LQKENI. V lost 3 bases and J lost 4, with 15 bases in between. The CDR3 reads CASSPSSGGGTEAFF. As DNA, the CDR3 is TGTGCCAGCTCACCGAGCTCGGGGGGAGGCACTGAAGCTTTCTTT.

The rearrangement uses TRBV18 and TRBJ1-2, with TRBD1 matching 10 bases. This CDR3 has 14 residues. CDR1 and CDR2 (germline): KGHSH, LQKENI. V trimming: 4 bases; J trimming: 5 bases; junction bases outside the gene matches: 4. Here the CDR3 reads CASSLGTGDYGYTF. In DNA, the CDR3 is TGTGCCAGCTCACTTGGGACAGGGGATTATGGCTACACCTTC.

As DNA, the CDR3 is TGTGCCAGCAGTTCATACGGGGGGTCTAACCACGATGAGCAGTTCTTC. This sequence encodes CASSSYGGSNHDEQFF. The chain employs TRBV28 and TRBJ2-1, with 7 nucleotides matching TRBD2. The CDR3 runs to 16 residues. Germline loops: CDR1 MDHEN, CDR2 SYDVKM. J lost 8 bases, V lost 4 bases, and 14 bases had no gene match.

This chain links TRBV5-1 with TRBJ2-7, with 8 bases fitting TRBD1. The CDR3 loop spans 12 amino acids. Germline V gene sequence: CDR1 SGHRS, CDR2 YFSETQ. V lost 3 bases to trimming and J lost 5 bases; unmatched junction nucleotides: 1. The CDR3: CASSSDRDEQYF. CDR3 in DNA: TGCGCCAGCAGCTCGGACAGGGACGAGCAGTACTTC.

The chain carries TRBV10-3 and TRBJ2-3; D possibly corresponds to TRBD2 (5 bases). The V gene lost 6 bases and the J gene lost 6 bases, with 10 bases spanning the gap. The CDR3 contains 12 residues. Germline V gene data show CDR1 as ENHRY and CDR2 as SYGVKD. For the CDR3, the DNA is TGTGCCATCAGCCCTAGCTTGGATACGCAGTATTTT. Translated: CAISPSLDTQYF.

This chain joins TRBV5-1 and TRBJ1-6, with TRBD1 matching 8 bases. The CDR3 is 16 amino acids. Trimming at V came to 4 bases and at J to 5 bases, leaving 8 bases not matched to a gene. The germline CDR1 and CDR2 sequences are SGHRS and YFSETQ. CDR3 protein: CASSPHGQGNNSPLHF. CDR3 DNA sequence: TGCGCCAGCAGCCCCCACGGACAGGGAAATAATTCACCCCTCCACTTT.